Following are 22 T cell receptor beta chains from one sample sequenced in a study of T cell repertoires in cytomegalovirus infection. TCRdb reprocessed the reads with MiXCR, giving one entry per CDR3 protein. The sample records around 540,000 distinct CDR3 sequences, 30% to 40% being singletons. No antigen is known for these receptors. The sequences come from cultured PBMCs, collected from culture after CMV antigen stimulation. Receptor source: a human donor in good health (CMV status not recorded). Some clones in this sample may be carry-over from other donors' samples.

This clonotype was found a few times. The rearrangement links TRBV28 to TRBJ1-5, with TRBD1 matching over 10 bases. V lost 3 bases to trimming and J lost 6 bases; unmatched junction nucleotides: 8. Germline V CDR1 and CDR2: MDHEN, SYDVKM. The CDR3 is made up of 16 amino acids. The CDR3 protein is CASSFQTGGLGQPQHF. CDR3 in DNA: TGTGCCAGCAGTTTCCAGACAGGGGGCCTGGGTCAGCCCCAGCATTTT.

This clonotype was detected a few times. The J gene is TRBJ2-1, the V gene TRBV7-8; 13 bases align to TRBD2. The V gene end was trimmed by 5 bases and the J gene end by 0 bases; junction bases not matched to a gene: 4. Germline V CDR1 and CDR2: SGHVS, FQNEAQ. There are 17 residues in the CDR3. The CDR3 region has the DNA TGTGCCAGCAGCACGAGGACTAGCGGGAGCTCCTACAATGAGCAGTTCTTC. Residues: CASSTRTSGSSYNEQFF. The entire variable domain, with the rest obtained from reference TRBV7-8 and TRBJ2-1, is as follows: GAGVSQSPRYKVAKRGQDVALRCDPISGHVSLFWYQQALGQGPEFLTYFQNEAQLDKSGLPSDRFFAERPEGSVSTLKIQRTQQEDSAVYLCASSTRTSGSSYNEQFFGPGTRLTVL.

V is TRBV7-2 and J is TRBJ2-3; D uncertain. Germline values: CDR1 SGHTA, CDR2 FQGNSA. V was clipped by 5 bases and J by 7 bases, with 10 bases between them. The CDR3 consists of 12 residues. The chain's CDR3 is CASSPVLNTQYF. The CDR3 bases are TGTGCCAGCAGCCCCGTCTTAAATACGCAGTATTTT. Supplemented by reference TRBV7-2 and TRBJ2-3, the full variable domain reads GAGVSQSPSNKVTEKGKDVELRCDPISGHTALYWYRQSLGQGLEFLIYFQGNSAPDKSGLPSDRFSAERTGGSVSTLTIQRTQQEDSAVYLCASSPVLNTQYFGPGTRLTVL.

This chain links TRBV7-2 with TRBJ1-2; no clear D. The CDR3 totals 13 residues. Germline V CDR1 and CDR2: SGHTA, FQGNSA. Trimming cost V 6 bases and J 0 bases, with 8 bases left between them. CDR3 sequence reads: CASRAVANYGYTF. DNA of the CDR3: TGTGCCAGCAGAGCGGTAGCTAACTATGGCTACACCTTC.

This chain links TRBV7-9 with TRBJ2-6; D not certain. Trimming stripped 5 bases from V and 3 bases from J, with 5 bases between. The CDR3 length is 13 residues. Germline CDR1 reads SEHNR; CDR2 reads FQNEAQ (reference sequence). CDR3 sequence reads: CASSQLGANVLTF. DNA of the CDR3: TGTGCCAGCAGCCAACTTGGGGCCAACGTCCTGACTTTC.

The rearrangement links TRBV7-9 to TRBJ1-1, with D hard to call. The CDR3 sequence is 15 residues long. Germline CDR1 SEHNR, CDR2 FQNEAQ (reference sequence). Trimming shortened V by 6 bases and J by 4 bases, and 18 bases separated the two germline ends. Here the CDR3 DNA reads TGTGCCAGCAGAAGTCAGGAGCGGCTCGTCACTGAAGCTTTCTTT. Translated, it gives CASRSQERLVTEAFF.

V usage is TRBV6-2 or TRBV6-3 and J usage is TRBJ2-1, with 8 bases identical to TRBD2. The V segment lost 2 bases and the J segment 7 bases; nucleotides outside the gene matches: 4. Germline lookup yields CDR1 MNHEY and CDR2 SVGEGT. The length of the CDR3 is 14 residues. The CDR3 spells CASSYDREGNEQFF. The CDR3 DNA sequence: TGTGCCAGCAGTTACGATCGGGAGGGTAATGAGCAGTTCTTC.

This clonotype was seen only a few times. This chain joins TRBV7-2 and TRBJ2-7, with 7 bases fitting TRBD1. The CDR3 length is 14 residues. V gave up 3 bases and J gave up 4 bases; unmatched junction bases: 6. From germline, CDR1 is SGHTA and CDR2 FQGNSA. DNA for the CDR3: TGTGCCAGCAGCTTCCGGGACAGTCCTTACGAGCAGTACGTC. Protein sequence: CASSFRDSPYEQYV.

This clonotype appeared a single time. This rearrangement joins TRBV4-3 to TRBJ2-7; perhaps D is TRBD1 or TRBD2 (6 bases each). This CDR3 is built from 16 residues. V was trimmed by 0 bases and J by 4 bases, leaving 16 bases between them. The germline V gene has CDR1 LGHNA and CDR2 YSLEER. In DNA, the CDR3 is TGCGCCAGCAGCCAAGACTGGGGGCAGGGAGGATACGAGCAGTACTTC. Its protein is CASSQDWGQGGYEQYF.

This clonotype was recorded at least ten times. V usage is TRBV7-2 and J usage is TRBJ1-6, with a possible D match to TRBD1 (5 bases). With 1 base removed from V and 6 bases from J, the gap between germline ends came to 7 bases. The germline gives CDR1 SGHTA, CDR2 FQGNSA. The CDR3 is 14 amino acids. CDR3 in amino acids: CASSLGTLNSPLHF. The CDR3 DNA reads as TGTGCCAGCAGCTTAGGGACACTTAATTCACCCCTCCACTTT.

This clonotype was detected only a few times. J is TRBJ2-1 and V is TRBV12-3 or TRBV12-4; possible D gene TRBD2, 7 bases. This CDR3 is built from 14 residues. The V gene lost 5 bases and the J gene lost 7 bases, with 15 bases spanning the gap. The CDR3 DNA follows: TGTGCCAGCAGTCCCCTGGGGGGGCGAAATGAGCAGTTCTTC. Its translation: CASSPLGGRNEQFF.

The table lists this clonotype with a few counts. As DNA, the CDR3 is TGTGCCACCAGCGGATACACAGGGGACAGTACTGAAGCTTTCTTT. Its translation: CATSGYTGDSTEAFF. V is TRBV15 and J is TRBJ1-1, with 7 bases lining up with TRBD1. J lost 5 bases, V lost 5 bases, and 11 bases had no gene match. Germline V gene lookup returns CDR1 LNHNV and CDR2 YYDKDF (reference sequence). This CDR3 contains 15 residues.

There are a few counts of this clonotype. The genes are TRBV11-2 and TRBJ2-2, with D unresolved. V lost 0 bases to trimming and J lost 0 bases, with 14 bases between them. The CDR3 runs 18 residues. Per germline, CDR1 SGHAT and CDR2 FQNNGV. The CDR3 nucleotides read TGTGCCAGCAGCTTAGAGCGGAGACTGGTTACGAACACCGGGGAGCTGTTTTTT. Its translation is CASSLERRLVTNTGELFF. Using reference TRBV11-2 and TRBJ2-2 for the parts outside the CDR3, the full variable domain is EAGVAQSPRYKIIEKRQSVAFWCNPISGHATLYWYQQILGQGPKLLIQFQNNGVVDDSQLPKDRFSAERLKGVDSTLKIQPAKLEDSAVYLCASSLERRLVTNTGELFFGEGSRLTVL.

This clonotype has a single count. A single base separates this from a much larger clone, so it may be a read error. The rearrangement joins TRBV11-3 to TRBJ2-7; 9 bases line up with TRBD1. Losses at the gene ends were 1 base for V and 1 base for J; bases not matched to a gene: 2. Germline loops: CDR1 SGHNT, CDR2 YENEEA. The length of the CDR3 is 15 residues. In nucleotides, the CDR3 is TGTGCCAGCAGCTTAGGGACAGGGGCTTCCTACGAGCAGTACTTC. It yields the protein CASSLGTGASYEQYF.

This clonotype was detected only a few times. J is TRBJ2-7 and V is TRBV28; 10 nucleotides align to TRBD2. V shed 3 bases and J 4 bases; nucleotides not matched to a gene: 9. CDR1 is MDHEN, CDR2 SYDVKM, per germline. The CDR3 is 16 amino acids. The CDR3 is CASSFASGSGGYEQYF. For the CDR3, the DNA is TGTGCCAGCAGTTTCGCTAGCGGGAGCGGTGGTTACGAGCAGTACTTC.

This clonotype was picked up a small number of times. The chain couples TRBV7-2 to TRBJ2-1, with no clear D. The germline V gene encodes CDR1 SGHTA and CDR2 FQGNSA. CDR3 length: 12 residues. V was trimmed by 5 bases and J by 12 bases, leaving 14 bases between them. The CDR3: CASSDANERQFF. DNA for the CDR3: TGTGCCAGCAGCGACGCTAACGAGAGGCAGTTCTTC.

The CDR3 region has the DNA TGTGCCAGCAGTTTATGGATCATTTACAATGAGCAGTTCTTC. Its translation is CASSLWIIYNEQFF. The chain employs TRBV28 and TRBJ2-1; D not certain. Germline loops: CDR1 MDHEN, CDR2 SYDVKM. Deletions cut 0 bases from V and 4 bases from J, with 7 bases between. The CDR3 loop spans 14 amino acids.

This sequence joins TRBV25-1 and TRBJ2-3, with 7 bases fitting TRBD1. Germline trimming cut 4 bases from V and 6 bases from J; bases unmatched to any gene: 7. Germline V gives CDR1 MGHDK, CDR2 SYGVNS. This CDR3 has 14 residues. DNA of the CDR3: TGTGCCAGCAGTGGAGGACAGGCCAGGGATACGCAGTATTTT. This translates into CASSGGQARDTQYF.

This clonotype showed up just a few times. V and J are TRBV19 and TRBJ2-2, with D unresolved. CDR3 length: 15 residues. V was trimmed by 1 base and J by 0 bases, leaving 6 bases between them. CDR1 LNHDA and CDR2 SQIVND come from the germline V gene (reference sequence). The CDR3 reads CASSIVSSNTGELFF. As DNA, the CDR3 is TGTGCCAGTAGTATAGTGAGTTCGAACACCGGGGAGCTGTTTTTT.

V is TRBV12-3 or TRBV12-4 and J is TRBJ2-1; 11 bases line up with TRBD2. The J segment lost 10 bases and the V segment lost 7 bases, leaving 9 bases of the junction unmatched. The CDR3 loop spans 14 amino acids. CDR3 sequence reads: CASTTRLAGREQFF. The CDR3 DNA follows: TGTGCCAGCACAACTAGACTAGCGGGACGGGAGCAGTTCTTC.

The CDR3 sequence: CASSFIARSSYNEQFF. In DNA, the CDR3 is TGTGCCAGCAGTTTTATCGCCCGTAGCTCCTACAATGAGCAGTTCTTC. This sequence joins TRBV12-3 or TRBV12-4 and TRBJ2-1; D is uncertain. CDR3 length: 16 amino acids. Trimming stripped 3 bases from V and 0 bases from J, with 12 bases between.

The rearrangement joins TRBV19 to TRBJ1-1; 9 nucleotides match TRBD1. The CDR3 is 15 residues long. The trim removed 2 bases at V and 4 bases at J, leaving 5 bases unmatched. The V gene's germline CDR1 is LNHDA and CDR2 SQIVND (reference sequence). CDR3 nucleotides: TGTGCCAGTAGTATACAACAGGGGGCCGGCACTGAAGCTTTCTTT. This codes for CASSIQQGAGTEAFF.